These 12 T cell receptor beta chains originate from one sample sequenced in a study of cytomegalovirus exposure and HLA in healthy donors. The PCR used 60 Vbeta and 13 Jbeta primers. The protocol was immunoSEQ multiplex PCR, while the TCRdb copy is restricted to in-frame clones and leaves out a portion. Of 100,000 to 150,000 clones listed, around 72% are singletons. What was sequenced was PBMCs. These receptors were taken from a man in his fifties in good health and CMV-seropositive.

The chain carries TRBV28 and TRBJ1-2, with D perhaps matching TRBD1 (6 bases). The V gene's germline CDR1 is MDHEN and CDR2 SYDVKM. Trimming took 6 bases from V and 5 from J, leaving 19 bases between them. CDR3 size: 15 residues. CDR3 in amino acids: CASSLQQTGSYGYTF. CDR3 nucleotides: TGTGCCAGCAGCTTACAACAGACAGGTAGTTATGGCTACACCTTC.

The chain is built from TRBV7-6 and TRBJ2-1, with D hard to call. The CDR3 extends over 14 amino acids. Trimming removed 1 base at V and 4 bases at J, with 8 bases between. CDR1 SGHVS and CDR2 FNYEAQ come from the germline V gene. The CDR3 region is CASSLERAYNEQFF. As DNA, the CDR3 is TGTGCCAGCAGCTTAGAGCGAGCTTACAATGAGCAGTTCTTC.

V usage is TRBV19 and J usage is TRBJ2-7; 11 bases align to TRBD1. V trimming: 6 bases; J trimming: 2 bases; junction bases outside the gene matches: 3. The CDR3 covers 14 residues. Germline CDR1 reads LNHDA; CDR2 reads SQIVND (reference sequence). The CDR3 DNA is TGTGCCAGTAGGGGGACAGGGGGACCCTACGAGCAGTACTTC. Translation: CASRGTGGPYEQYF.

The gene calls are TRBV4-3 and TRBJ1-2; D possibly corresponds to TRBD1 (6 bases). The CDR3 is 11 residues long. Germline-derived CDR1 and CDR2 are LGHNA and YSLEER. V gave up 2 bases and J gave up 13 bases, with 11 bases separating them. The DNA for the CDR3 is TGCGCCAGCAGCCAAAACAGGGCGATCACCTTC. Translating it yields CASSQNRAITF.

The chain recombines TRBV18 with TRBJ2-7; 7 bases agree with TRBD1. CDR3 length: 15 amino acids. Germline assignment: CDR1 KGHSH and CDR2 LQKENI. Trimming cost V 1 base and J 3 bases; bases outside gene matches: 6. In DNA, the CDR3 is TGTGCCAGCTCACCACTCGGGACAGAGGACTACGAGCAGTACTTC. It yields the protein CASSPLGTEDYEQYF.

This chain uses TRBV7-7 with TRBJ2-2; D is ambiguous. The CDR3 extends over 16 amino acids. Germline V gives CDR1 SSHAT, CDR2 FNYEAQ (reference sequence). The V end was cut by 4 bases, the J end by 6 bases, with 18 bases between. Here the CDR3 DNA reads TGTGCCAGCAGCTCGCATGAGTTCGCGGTGGCCGGGGAGCTGTTTTTT. The encoded protein is CASSSHEFAVAGELFF.

The chain combines TRBV27 with TRBJ2-7; 8 bases are a match to TRBD2. The CDR3 has 15 amino acids. The germline CDR1 and CDR2 sequences are MNHEY and SMNVEV (reference sequence). Trimming at V came to 7 bases and at J to 4 bases, leaving 12 bases not matched to a gene. For the CDR3, the DNA is TGTGCCAGCACCTCTCCTACTAGCGGCATTTACGAGCAGTACTTC. Translation: CASTSPTSGIYEQYF.

This chain uses TRBV5-6 with TRBJ2-5, with 11 bases identical to TRBD1. J lost 4 bases, V lost 0 bases, and 5 bases had no gene match. The germline V gene encodes CDR1 SGHDT and CDR2 YYEEEE. The CDR3 length is 16 residues. CDR3 in amino acids: CASSLARTGGGETQYF. DNA for the CDR3: TGTGCCAGCAGCTTGGCTCGGACAGGGGGCGGAGAGACCCAGTACTTC. The full variable domain, with the rest looked up from reference TRBV5-6 and TRBJ2-5, is DAGVTQSPTHLIKTRGQQVTLRCSPKSGHDTVSWYQQALGQGPQFIFQYYEEEERQRGNFPDRFSGHQFPNYSSELNVNALLLGDSALYLCASSLARTGGGETQYFGPGTRLLVL.

This chain joins TRBV7-9 and TRBJ1-1; D unresolved. V was cut by 11 bases and J by 0 bases, with 19 bases left in between. Per germline, CDR1 SEHNR and CDR2 FQNEAQ (reference sequence). The CDR3 spans 15 residues. The DNA for the CDR3 is TGTGCCCATGCGATAATCGGGTCCGTGAACACTGAAGCTTTCTTT. This gives the protein CAHAIIGSVNTEAFF.

This clone showed up just a few times. The V gene is TRBV11-3, the J gene TRBJ2-5, with D unclear. Germline V gene lookup returns CDR1 SGHNT and CDR2 YENEEA. The CDR3 is 13 residues long. The V and J ends lost 1 base and 2 bases respectively, with 5 bases between them. The CDR3 DNA follows: TGTGCCAGCAGCTTAGGGAGACAAGAGACCCAGTACTTC. Protein sequence: CASSLGRQETQYF. Complete variable domain (other parts from reference TRBV11-3 and TRBJ2-5): EAGVVQSPRYKIIEKKQPVAFWCNPISGHNTLYWYLQNLGQGPELLIRYENEEAVDDSQLPKDRFSAERLKGVDSTLKIQPAELGDSAVYLCASSLGRQETQYFGPGTRLLVL.

The sample holds a few counts of this clone. The V call is TRBV6-1, the J call TRBJ1-5; no clear D. The CDR3 totals 14 residues. The germline CDR1 and CDR2 sequences are MNHNS and SASEGT. V dropped 4 bases and J dropped 2 bases, with 9 bases sitting between them. The CDR3 protein is CASSVGRGNQPQHF. The CDR3 DNA reads as TGTGCCAGCAGTGTAGGTCGGGGCAATCAGCCCCAGCATTTT.

The gene calls are TRBV2 and TRBJ2-5; D gene ambiguous. V shed 2 bases and J shed 5 bases, with 12 bases lying between them. CDR1 SNHLY and CDR2 FYNNEI come from the germline V gene. The CDR3 contains 14 residues. The CDR3 loop reads CASSEWLARETQYF. CDR3 nucleotide sequence: TGTGCCAGCAGTGAATGGCTGGCGCGGGAGACCCAGTACTTC.